This is a list of T cell receptor beta chains from one sample in a study of shared clonotypes between healthy human individuals. The table came from immunoSEQ multiplex PCR; TCRdb's copy has only in-frame clones and leaves some out. The sample contains roughly 2,300,000 clones, roughly 92% of which appear only once. Material: naive CD4+ T cells from PBMCs. These receptors all come from a man younger than 30 in good health. Some clones in this sample may be carry-over from other donors' samples. Both conserved end residues are part of each CDR3. A D gene is named only where the DNA matches it firmly. Some rows have no size entry. The others give once, few or many, or a class for an expanded clone.

>.|TRBV10-1|TRBD2|18|TRBJ2-5
TGCGCCAGCAGTGAGTCCCCCCCGGGACTAGCGGAACAAGAGACCCAGTACTTC
CASSESPPGLAEQETQYF
>.|TRBV7-3|.|15|TRBJ2-7
TGTGCCAGCAGCTTAACGCCCGGGTCCTCCTACGAGCAGTACTTC
CASSLTPGSSYEQYF
>.|TRBV6-5|.|15|TRBJ2-7
TGTGCCAGCAGTTATTCACAGGGCCTCTCCTACGAGCAGTACTTC
CASSYSQGLSYEQYF
>.|TRBV6-4|.|13|TRBJ2-1
TGTGCCAGCAGTGACTCTGAAAGGGGTAGGCAGTTCTTC
CASSDSERGRQFF
>.|TRBV9|.|14|TRBJ1-5
TGTGCCAGCAGCGTAGGCGAGGGCAATCAGCCCCAGCATTTT
CASSVGEGNQPQHF
>.|TRBV2|TRBD2|15|TRBJ2-1
TGTGCCAGCAGTATGAGCCCGGGACTAGCGAATGAGCAGTTCTTC
CASSMSPGLANEQFF
>few|TRBV9|.|16|TRBJ1-1
TGTGCCAGCAGCGTTCTGAGTCGGGTTGTAAACACTGAAGCTTTCTTT
CASSVLSRVVNTEAFF
>few|TRBV25-1|.|12|TRBJ1-1
TGTGCCAGCAGTGACTTTGGGACTGAAGCTTTCTTT
CASSDFGTEAFF
>.|TRBV21-1|.|19|TRBJ2-1
TGTGCCAGCAGCAAAGGTAGAGGGTGGCGGGATAGACCGTACAATGAGCAGTTCTTC
CASSKGRGWRDRPYNEQFF
>few|TRBV11-2|.|15|TRBJ1-1
TGTGCCAGCAGCTTAGTGGGGCAGGGAGGCACTGAAGCTTTCTTT
CASSLVGQGGTEAFF
>.|TRBV6-5|TRBD1|14|TRBJ2-3
TGTGCCAGCAGTTACAGGGGGCGCCCAGATACGCAGTATTTT
CASSYRGRPDTQYF
>few|TRBV7-9|TRBD1|16|TRBJ1-1
TGTGCCAGCAGCTACCTGAGGGGGACAGTTAACACTGAAGCTTTCTTT
CASSYLRGTVNTEAFF
>few|TRBV7-6|.|13|TRBJ2-7
TGTGCCAGCAGCTTAGCGGACATCTACGAGCAGTACTTC
CASSLADIYEQYF
>.|TRBV15|.|15|TRBJ1-4
TGTGCCACCAGCGGAACCGGGGATAAGGGGGAAAAACTGTTTTTT
CATSGTGDKGEKLFF
>.|TRBV7-2|TRBD1|15|TRBJ1-5
TGTGCCAGCAGCTTAAACAGGGGAGACAATCAGCCCCAGCATTTT
CASSLNRGDNQPQHF
>.|TRBV5-4|.|14|TRBJ1-2
TGTGCCAGCAGCCGCGACGTAACAGACTATGGCTACACCTTC
CASSRDVTDYGYTF
>.|TRBV6-6|TRBD1|13|TRBJ1-1
TGTGCCAGCAGTTACTCGACAGGGCCTGAAGCTTTCTTT
CASSYSTGPEAFF
>.|TRBV28|.|14|TRBJ1-1
TGTGCCAGCAGTTTAAATAAGGGTTGGGCTGAAGCTTTCTTT
CASSLNKGWAEAFF
>.|TRBV10-3|TRBD2|14|TRBJ2-5
TGTGCCATCAGTTCGGGACTAGCGGGAGAGACCCAGTACTTC
CAISSGLAGETQYF
>.|TRBV27|.|15|TRBJ2-1
TGTGCCAGCACCTTAGGAGTGGCGGGGAACAATGAGCAGTTCTTC
CASTLGVAGNNEQFF
>.|TRBV10-3|.|13|TRBJ2-1
TGTGCCATCGGTACGGGAGAGTGGGATGAGCAGTTCTTC
CAIGTGEWDEQFF
>few|TRBV20-1|TRBD1|11|TRBJ1-1
TGCAGTGCTCACCGACAGGGAAAAGCTTTCTTT
CSAHRQGKAFF
>.|TRBV5-6|TRBD2|16|TRBJ2-2
TGTGCCAGCAGCCGTAGACTAGCGGGAGGTCCCGGGGAGCTGTTTTTT
CASSRRLAGGPGELFF
>.|TRBV15|.|13|TRBJ2-7
TGTGCCACCAGCCAGAATCAGGGCGGCGAGCAGTACTTC
CATSQNQGGEQYF
>.|TRBV9|.|13|TRBJ2-1
TGTGCCAGCAGCGTAGTATGGCAAGCTGAGCAGTTCTTC
CASSVVWQAEQFF
>.|TRBV7-2|.|17|TRBJ2-1
TGTGCCAGCAGCTTATCAGGTCTTGGCCGTCCCGGCAATGAGCAGTTCTTC
CASSLSGLGRPGNEQFF
>.|TRBV4-2|.|15|TRBJ2-3
TGTGCCAGCAGCCAAGTTGTGCGGGACCAGGATACGCAGTATTTT
CASSQVVRDQDTQYF
>.|TRBV28|.|18|TRBJ1-5
TGTGCCAGCAGTTCAACCAGGTCGCGCCCGAGGGGCAATCAGCCCCAGCATTTT
CASSSTRSRPRGNQPQHF
>.|TRBV5-1|.|11|TRBJ2-7
TGCGCCAGCAGCCTAAGAGATGAGCAGTACTTC
CASSLRDEQYF
>.|TRBV7-8|.|19|TRBJ2-7
TGTGCCAGCAGCTTTTCCCGATTTACAGGTCGAAAAGGTGTTTACGAGCAGTACTTC
CASSFSRFTGRKGVYEQYF
>.|TRBV9|.|15|TRBJ1-1
TGTGCCAGCAGCCCAATAGGGGGTATGAACACTGAAGCTTTCTTT
CASSPIGGMNTEAFF
>.|TRBV18|.|13|TRBJ1-4
TGTGCCAGCTCACCAGGTTTGAATGAAAAACTGTTTTTT
CASSPGLNEKLFF
>.|TRBV28|TRBD1|13|TRBJ2-5
TGTGCCAGCAGAAGACAGGGTTTAGAGACCCAGTACTTC
CASRRQGLETQYF
>.|TRBV28|.|16|TRBJ2-2
TGTGCCAGCAGTTTATCTCCGAAACTTCCTCACGGGGAGCTGTTTTTT
CASSLSPKLPHGELFF
>.|TRBV2|TRBD1|14|TRBJ1-2
TGTGCCAGCAGTAGCGGGACAGGGAACTATGGCTACACCTTC
CASSSGTGNYGYTF
>.|TRBV7-3|TRBD2|20|TRBJ2-1
TGTGCCAGCAGCTTAAAGGCGGGAGTCTTAACAACCTACTCCTACAATGAGCAGTTCTTC
CASSLKAGVLTTYSYNEQFF
>.|TRBV28|.|15|TRBJ2-5
TGTGCCAGCAGTTTATCCCCGTGGCAGCAAGAGACCCAGTACTTC
CASSLSPWQQETQYF
>.|TRBV28|.|12|TRBJ2-3
TGTGCCAGCAATGCCCAGGGAGATACGCAGTATTTT
CASNAQGDTQYF
>.|TRBV18|TRBD1|14|TRBJ1-2
TGTGCCAGCACGGGACAGGGGGCTAACTATGGCTACACCTTC
CASTGQGANYGYTF
>.|TRBV14|TRBD1|16|TRBJ2-5
TGTGCCAGCAGCCAAGAACAGGACAGGGCAAGGGAGACCCAGTACTTC
CASSQEQDRARETQYF
>once|TRBV5-4|.|15|TRBJ1-2
TGTGCCAGCAGCTCCCCCGTGGACTCGGCCTATGGCTACACCTTC
CASSSPVDSAYGYTF
>.|TRBV20-1|.|11|TRBJ2-5
TGCAGTGCCTCGGCCTGGGAGACCCAGTACTTC
CSASAWETQYF
>.|TRBV7-3|.|13|TRBJ2-3
TGTGCCAGCAGCTTGGACAGCACAGATACGCAGTATTTT
CASSLDSTDTQYF
>.|TRBV15|TRBD1|14|TRBJ2-3
TGTGCCACCAGCAGACCCCGCGGGACAGGGACGCAGTATTTT
CATSRPRGTGTQYF
>.|TRBV19|TRBD1|16|TRBJ1-4
TGTGCCAGTAGTAAGGGGGCCCTCCCACAGGGTGAAAAACTGTTTTTT
CASSKGALPQGEKLFF
>.|TRBV5-6|.|15|TRBJ2-3
TGTGCCAGCAGCTGGAGCCCGGGGCGCGGAGATACGCAGTATTTT
CASSWSPGRGDTQYF
>.|TRBV2|.|13|TRBJ1-5
TGTGCCAGCAGAGGTACAGATTACCAGCCCCAGCATTTT
CASRGTDYQPQHF
>.|TRBV28|.|14|TRBJ1-1
TGTGCCAGCAGTTTAGTCGGGGATTACACTGAAGCTTTCTTT
CASSLVGDYTEAFF
>.|TRBV6-5|.|14|TRBJ1-1
TGTGCCAGCAGCTACGGAGGAGTGAACACTGAAGCTTTCTTT
CASSYGGVNTEAFF
>.|TRBV9|.|15|TRBJ1-3
TGTGCCAGCAGCGTAGATTTGGTGGGAGGAAACACCATATATTTT
CASSVDLVGGNTIYF
>once|TRBV6-6|TRBD1|13|TRBJ1-2
TGTGCCAGCAGTTACAGGACAGGGCGTCGGTACACCTTC
CASSYRTGRRYTF
>.|TRBV7-6|.|15|TRBJ2-1
TGTGCCAGCAGCCCCAGGCAGGGAGTATACAATGAGCAGTTCTTC
CASSPRQGVYNEQFF
>.|TRBV4-2|TRBD1|17|TRBJ2-6
TGTGCCAGCAGCCCCCGGGACAGTAACTCTGGGGCCAACGTCCTGACTTTC
CASSPRDSNSGANVLTF
>.|TRBV7-9|TRBD2|11|TRBJ2-7
TGTGCCAGCAGCCGGGCGGGAGTTCAGTACTTC
CASSRAGVQYF
>once|TRBV6-1|.|15|TRBJ1-2
TGTGCCAGCAGTGAAGGGGCCGTTCCTAACTATGGCTACACCTTC
CASSEGAVPNYGYTF